The entry below describes one T cell receptor beta chain. The CDR3 runs 14 residues. V was trimmed by 0 bases and J by 6 bases, leaving 10 bases between them. CDR1 SGDLS and CDR2 YYNGEE come from the germline V gene. Sequencing used immunoSEQ multiplex PCR; TCRdb keeps in-frame clones, though not all of them. In the table there are 80,000 or so clones, roughly 94% of which are singletons. These data come from a study of control samples from healthy donors and cancer patients. The chain recombines TRBV9 with TRBJ2-1; D perhaps matches TRBD1 (5 bases). The sequencing input was blood. The sequence derives from a woman aged 35 to 49 in good health. CDR3 sequence reads: CASSVGTGTNEQFF. The CDR3 DNA reads TGTGCCAGCAGCGTAGGAACAGGAACCAATGAGCAGTTCTTC.